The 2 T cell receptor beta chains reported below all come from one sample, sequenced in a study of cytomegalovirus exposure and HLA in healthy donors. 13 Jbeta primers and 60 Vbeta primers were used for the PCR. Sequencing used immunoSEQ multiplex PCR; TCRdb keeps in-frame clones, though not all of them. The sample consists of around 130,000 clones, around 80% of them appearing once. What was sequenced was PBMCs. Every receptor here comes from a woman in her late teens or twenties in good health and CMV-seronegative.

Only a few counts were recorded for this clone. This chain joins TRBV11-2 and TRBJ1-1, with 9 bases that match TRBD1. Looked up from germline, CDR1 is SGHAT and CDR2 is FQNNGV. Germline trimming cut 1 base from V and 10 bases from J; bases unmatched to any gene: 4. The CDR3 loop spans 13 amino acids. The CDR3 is CASSLAQGALAFF. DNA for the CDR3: TGTGCCAGCAGCTTAGCACAGGGGGCCTTAGCTTTCTTT.

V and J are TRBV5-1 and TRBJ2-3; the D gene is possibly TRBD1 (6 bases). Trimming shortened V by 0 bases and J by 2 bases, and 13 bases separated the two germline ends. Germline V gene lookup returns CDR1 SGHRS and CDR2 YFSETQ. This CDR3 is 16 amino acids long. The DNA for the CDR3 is TGCGCCAGCAGCTTGGGGGACACCCCACTCACAGATACGCAGTATTTT. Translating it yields CASSLGDTPLTDTQYF.